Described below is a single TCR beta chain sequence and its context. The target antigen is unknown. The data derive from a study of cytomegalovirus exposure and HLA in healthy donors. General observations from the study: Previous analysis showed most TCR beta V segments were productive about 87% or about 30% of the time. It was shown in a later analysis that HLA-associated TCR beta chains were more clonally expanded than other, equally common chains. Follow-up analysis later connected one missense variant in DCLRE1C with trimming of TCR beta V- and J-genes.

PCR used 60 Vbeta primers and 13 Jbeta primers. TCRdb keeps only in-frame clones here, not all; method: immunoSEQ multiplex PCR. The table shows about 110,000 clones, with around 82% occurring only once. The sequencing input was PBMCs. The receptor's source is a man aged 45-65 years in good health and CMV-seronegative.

CDR3 protein: CASSLERVETQYF. CDR3 nucleotides: TGCGCCAGCAGCTTGGAGAGGGTCGAGACCCAGTACTTC. The genes are TRBV5-1 and TRBJ2-5; possible D gene TRBD2, 5 bases. The CDR3 covers 13 residues. Germline V gene lookup returns CDR1 SGHRS and CDR2 YFSETQ. V lost 0 bases, J lost 5 bases, and 8 bases lay in between.